The rows below give T cell receptor beta chains drawn from one sample of a study of identical twins. MiXCR was run by TCRdb on the 5' RACE reads, yielding one entry per CDR3 protein. The data hold 250,000 to 350,000 distinct CDR3 sequences, with roughly 9% observed a single time. The data also belong to a second study, concerning yellow fever vaccine responses in identical twins.

Sequencing used CD8+ T cells sorted from blood. Every receptor here comes from a woman younger than 35 in good health. Both conserved end residues are part of each CDR3. The D gene is left open where the match is weak. Clone size is stated in some rows and not others, as once, few, many or a class when expanded.

>TRBV5-1|TRBD2|TRBJ2-5|-
TGCGCCAGCAGCTTGTGGGGGGGCCAAGAGACCCAGTACTTC
CASSLWGGQETQYF
>TRBV28|TRBD2|TRBJ2-2|-
TGTGCCAGCGACCGGGAGCGGGGTTGGAACGGGGAGCTGTTTTTT
CASDRERGWNGELFF
>TRBV12-3/TRBV12-4|TRBD2|TRBJ2-5|many
TGTGCCAGCATGGGTAGCGGGGGGTACCAAGAGACCCAGTACTTC
CASMGSGGYQETQYF
>TRBV12-3/TRBV12-4|-|TRBJ2-2|-
TGTGCCTGCAGTTTAGCGGGGACAGGGTGGTGGCCCGGGGAGCTGTTTTTT
CACSLAGTGWWPGELFF
>TRBV20-1|TRBD2|TRBJ2-7|few
TGCAGTGCTAGAGGGACTAGCGGGGGGCCCTACTACGAGCAGTACTTC
CSARGTSGGPYYEQYF
>TRBV20-1|TRBD2|TRBJ2-1|many
TGCAGTGCAAGAGGACTAGCGGGGGACCACAATGAGCAGTTCTTC
CSARGLAGDHNEQFF
>TRBV28|-|TRBJ2-7|many
TGTGCCAGCAGTCCGTATCAACAGGGTTATTCTCCCTACGAGCAGTACTTC
CASSPYQQGYSPYEQYF
>TRBV7-3|TRBD1|TRBJ2-3|few
TGTGCCAGCAGCTTAATAGTGAGGGGGCGCACAGATACGCAGTATTTT
CASSLIVRGRTDTQYF
>TRBV27|TRBD1|TRBJ1-1|-
TGTGCCAGCAGTTCGTGGCAGGGGGCGCTTACGGCTTTCTTT
CASSSWQGALTAFF
>TRBV5-1|-|TRBJ1-1|few
TGCGCCAGCAGCTTAAATATGCGAGATTGGAACACTGAAGCTTTCTTT
CASSLNMRDWNTEAFF